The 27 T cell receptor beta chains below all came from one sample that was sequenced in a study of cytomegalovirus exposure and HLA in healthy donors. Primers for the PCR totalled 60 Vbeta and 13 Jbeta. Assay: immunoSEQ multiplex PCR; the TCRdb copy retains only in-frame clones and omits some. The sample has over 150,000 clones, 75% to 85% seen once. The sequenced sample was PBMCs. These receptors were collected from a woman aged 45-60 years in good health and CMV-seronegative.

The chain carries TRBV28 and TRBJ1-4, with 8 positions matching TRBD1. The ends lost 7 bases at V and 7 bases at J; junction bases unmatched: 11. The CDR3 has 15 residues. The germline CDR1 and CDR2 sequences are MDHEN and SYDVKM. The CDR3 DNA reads TGTGCCAGCACAGACAGGGGCTTAAGCATTGAAAAACTGTTTTTT. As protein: CASTDRGLSIEKLFF.

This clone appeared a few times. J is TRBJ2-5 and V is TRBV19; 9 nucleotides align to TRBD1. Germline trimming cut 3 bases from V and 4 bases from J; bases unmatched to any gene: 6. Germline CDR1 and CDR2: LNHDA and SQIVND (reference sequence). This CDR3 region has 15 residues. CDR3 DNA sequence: TGTGCCAGTAGTATGTTAGGACAGGGGAGAGAGACCCAGTACTTC. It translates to CASSMLGQGRETQYF.

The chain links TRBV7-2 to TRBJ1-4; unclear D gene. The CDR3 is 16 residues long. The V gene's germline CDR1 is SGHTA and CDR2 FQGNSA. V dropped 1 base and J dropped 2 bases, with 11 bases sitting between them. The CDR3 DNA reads TGTGCCAGCAGCTTAGGAGATCGGGTGACTAATGAAAAACTGTTTTTT. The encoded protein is CASSLGDRVTNEKLFF.

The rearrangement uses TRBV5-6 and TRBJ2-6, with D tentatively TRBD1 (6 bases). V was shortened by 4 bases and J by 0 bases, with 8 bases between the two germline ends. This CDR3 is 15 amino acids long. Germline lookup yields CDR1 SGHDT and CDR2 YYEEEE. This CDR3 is CASSTRGSGANVLTF. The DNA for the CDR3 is TGTGCCAGCAGCACCAGGGGCTCTGGGGCCAACGTCCTGACTTTC.

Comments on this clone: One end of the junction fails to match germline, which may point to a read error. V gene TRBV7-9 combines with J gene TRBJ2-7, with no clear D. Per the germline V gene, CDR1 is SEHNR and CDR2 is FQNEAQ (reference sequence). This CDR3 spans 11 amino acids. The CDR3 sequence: CSSTPGNEQYF. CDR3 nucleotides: TGTTCCAGCACCCCGGGTAACGAGCAGTACTTC.

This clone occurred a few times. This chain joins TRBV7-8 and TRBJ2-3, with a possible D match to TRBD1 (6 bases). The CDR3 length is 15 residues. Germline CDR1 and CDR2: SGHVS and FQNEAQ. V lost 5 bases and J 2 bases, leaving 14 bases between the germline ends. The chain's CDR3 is CASSLGQLFTDTQYF. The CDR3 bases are TGTGCCAGCAGCCTTGGACAGCTCTTCACAGATACGCAGTATTTT.

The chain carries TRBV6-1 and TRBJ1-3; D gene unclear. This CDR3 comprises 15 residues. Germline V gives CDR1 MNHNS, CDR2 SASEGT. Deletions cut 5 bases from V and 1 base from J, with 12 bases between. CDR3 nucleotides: TGTGCCAGCAGTACCGACGGAGGATCTGGAAACACCATATATTTT. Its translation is CASSTDGGSGNTIYF.

The CDR3, as DNA: TGTGCCAGCAGGGCTACAGGGACCGAGCAGTACTTC. As protein: CASRATGTEQYF. The chain combines TRBV28 with TRBJ2-7; weak D call: TRBD1 (6 bases). Germline V gene sequence: CDR1 MDHEN, CDR2 SYDVKM. V lost 6 bases, J lost 6 bases, and 12 bases lay in between. The CDR3 covers 12 residues.

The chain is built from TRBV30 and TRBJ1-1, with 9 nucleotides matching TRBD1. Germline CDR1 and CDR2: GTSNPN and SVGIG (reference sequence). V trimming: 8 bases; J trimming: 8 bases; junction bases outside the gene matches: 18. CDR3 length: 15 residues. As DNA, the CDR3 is TGTGCCCGCTCCCGGGACAGGGACGGTTTTGGGGAAGCTTTCTTT. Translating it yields CARSRDRDGFGEAFF. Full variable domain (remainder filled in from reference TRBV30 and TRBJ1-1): SQTIHQWPATLVQPVGSPLSLECTVEGTSNPNLYWYRQAAGRGLQLLFYSVGIGQISSEVPQNLSASRPQDRQFILSSKKLLLSDSGFYLCARSRDRDGFGEAFFGQGTRLTVV.

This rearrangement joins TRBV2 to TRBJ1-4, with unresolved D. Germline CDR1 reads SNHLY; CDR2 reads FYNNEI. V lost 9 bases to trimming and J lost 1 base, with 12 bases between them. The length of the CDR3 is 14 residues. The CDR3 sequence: CASLPSLTNEKLFF. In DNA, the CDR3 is TGTGCCAGTCTTCCCAGTTTAACTAATGAAAAACTGTTTTTT.

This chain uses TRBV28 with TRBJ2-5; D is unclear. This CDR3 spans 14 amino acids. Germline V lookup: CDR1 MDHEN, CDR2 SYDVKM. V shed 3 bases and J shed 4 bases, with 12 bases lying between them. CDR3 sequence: CASSFHTHRETQYF. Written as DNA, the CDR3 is TGTGCCAGCAGTTTCCACACTCACAGAGAGACCCAGTACTTC.

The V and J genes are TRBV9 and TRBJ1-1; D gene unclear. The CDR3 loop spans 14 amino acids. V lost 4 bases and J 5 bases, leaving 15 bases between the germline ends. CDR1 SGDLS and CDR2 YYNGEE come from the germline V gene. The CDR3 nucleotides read TGTGCCAGCAGCCCCGCGGAGACCCCAACTGAAGCTTTCTTT. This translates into CASSPAETPTEAFF.

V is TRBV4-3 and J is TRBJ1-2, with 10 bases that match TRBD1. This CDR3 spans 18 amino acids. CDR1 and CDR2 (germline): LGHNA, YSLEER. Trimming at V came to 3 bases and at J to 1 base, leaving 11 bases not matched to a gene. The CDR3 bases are TGCGCCAGCAGCCAGATACGCCAGACAGGGGGCGGTAACTATGGCTACACCTTC. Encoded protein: CASSQIRQTGGGNYGYTF.

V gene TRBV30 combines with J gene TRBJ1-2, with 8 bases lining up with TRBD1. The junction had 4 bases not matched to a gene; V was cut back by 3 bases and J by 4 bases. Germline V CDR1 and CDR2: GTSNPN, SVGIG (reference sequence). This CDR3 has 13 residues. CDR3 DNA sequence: TGTGCCTGGAGCCGACAGGGGATCTATGGCTACACCTTC. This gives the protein CAWSRQGIYGYTF.

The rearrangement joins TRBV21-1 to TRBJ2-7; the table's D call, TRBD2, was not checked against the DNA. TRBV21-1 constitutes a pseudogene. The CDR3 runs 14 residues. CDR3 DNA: TGTGCCAGCAGGTCACGGCCACCGGGTCACGAGCAGTACTTC. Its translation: CASRSRPPGHEQYF.

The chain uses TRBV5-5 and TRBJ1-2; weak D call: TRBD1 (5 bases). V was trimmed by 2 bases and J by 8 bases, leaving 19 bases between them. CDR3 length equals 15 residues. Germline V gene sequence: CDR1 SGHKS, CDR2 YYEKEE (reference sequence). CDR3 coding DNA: TGTGCCAGCAGCTTTTTATCCGGGGCCGGAGGGGGCTACACCTTC. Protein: CASSFLSGAGGGYTF.

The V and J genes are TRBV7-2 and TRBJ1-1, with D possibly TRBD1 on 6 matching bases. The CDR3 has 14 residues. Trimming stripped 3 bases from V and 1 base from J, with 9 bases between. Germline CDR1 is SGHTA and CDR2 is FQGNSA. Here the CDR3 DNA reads TGTGCCAGCAGCTTTGTCAGGGGGAACACTGAAGCTTTCTTT. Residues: CASSFVRGNTEAFF. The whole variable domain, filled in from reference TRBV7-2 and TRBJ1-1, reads GAGVSQSPSNKVTEKGKDVELRCDPISGHTALYWYRQSLGQGLEFLIYFQGNSAPDKSGLPSDRFSAERTGGSVSTLTIQRTQQEDSAVYLCASSFVRGNTEAFFGQGTRLTVV.

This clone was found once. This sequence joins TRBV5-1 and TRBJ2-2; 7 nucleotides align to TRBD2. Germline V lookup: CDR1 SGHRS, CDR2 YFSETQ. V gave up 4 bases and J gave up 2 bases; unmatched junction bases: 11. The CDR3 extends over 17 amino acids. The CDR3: CASSPTRDYPNTGELFF. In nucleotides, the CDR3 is TGCGCCAGCAGCCCAACCAGGGACTACCCTAACACCGGGGAGCTGTTTTTT.

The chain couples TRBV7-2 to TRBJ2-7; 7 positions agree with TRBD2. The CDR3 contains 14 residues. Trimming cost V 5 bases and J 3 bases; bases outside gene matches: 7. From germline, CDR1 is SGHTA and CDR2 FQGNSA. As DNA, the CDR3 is TGTGCCAGCAGCGGGGGGGACTCCTACTACGAGCAGTACTTC. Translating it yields CASSGGDSYYEQYF. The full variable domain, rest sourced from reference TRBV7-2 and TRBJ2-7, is GAGVSQSPSNKVTEKGKDVELRCDPISGHTALYWYRQSLGQGLEFLIYFQGNSAPDKSGLPSDRFSAERTGGSVSTLTIQRTQQEDSAVYLCASSGGDSYYEQYFGPGTRLTVT.

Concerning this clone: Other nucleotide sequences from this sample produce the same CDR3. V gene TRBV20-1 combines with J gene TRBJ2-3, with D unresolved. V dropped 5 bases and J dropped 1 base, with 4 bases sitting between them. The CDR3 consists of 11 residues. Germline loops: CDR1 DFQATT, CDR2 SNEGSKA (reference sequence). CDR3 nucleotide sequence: TGCAGTGCTCTACGCACAGATACGCAGTATTTT. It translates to CSALRTDTQYF.

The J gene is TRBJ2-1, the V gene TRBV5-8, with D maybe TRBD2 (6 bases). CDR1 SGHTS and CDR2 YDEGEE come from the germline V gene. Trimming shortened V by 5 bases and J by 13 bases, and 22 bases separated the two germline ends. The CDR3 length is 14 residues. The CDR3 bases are TGTGCCAGCAGTACTGAACCGGGACTCCCAATTCAGTTCTTC. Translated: CASSTEPGLPIQFF.

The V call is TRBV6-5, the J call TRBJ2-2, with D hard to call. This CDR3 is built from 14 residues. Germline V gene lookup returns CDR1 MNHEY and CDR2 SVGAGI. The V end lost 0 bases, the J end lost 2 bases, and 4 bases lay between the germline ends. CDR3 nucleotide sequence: TGTGCCAGCAGTTACTCGCGCAACACCGGGGAGCTGTTTTTT. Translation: CASSYSRNTGELFF.

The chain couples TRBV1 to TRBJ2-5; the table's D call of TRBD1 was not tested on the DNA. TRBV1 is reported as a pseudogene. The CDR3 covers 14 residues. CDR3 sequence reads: CTSSQDGGAGTQYF. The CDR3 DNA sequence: TGCACCAGCAGCCAAGATGGGGGCGCGGGGACCCAGTACTTC.

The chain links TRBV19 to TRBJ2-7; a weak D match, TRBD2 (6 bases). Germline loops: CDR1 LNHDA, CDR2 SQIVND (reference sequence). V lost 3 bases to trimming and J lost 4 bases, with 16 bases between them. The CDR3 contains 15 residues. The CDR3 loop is CASSMELARGYEQYF. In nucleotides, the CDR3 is TGTGCCAGTAGTATGGAACTAGCTAGGGGTTACGAGCAGTACTTC.

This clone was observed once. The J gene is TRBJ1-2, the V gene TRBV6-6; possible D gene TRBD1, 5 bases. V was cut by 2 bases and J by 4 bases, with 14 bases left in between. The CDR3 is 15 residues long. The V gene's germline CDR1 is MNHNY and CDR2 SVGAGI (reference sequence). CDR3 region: CASSYAPQGTYGYTF. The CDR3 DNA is TGTGCCAGCAGTTACGCCCCCCAGGGAACCTATGGCTACACCTTC.

The CDR3 region is CASSPWTGRMTYEQYF. CDR3 nucleotide sequence: TGCGCCAGCAGCCCCTGGACAGGGCGGATGACCTACGAGCAGTACTTC. This chain links TRBV5-1 with TRBJ2-7, with 8 bases lining up with TRBD1. This CDR3 region has 16 residues. V lost 4 bases, J lost 2 bases, and 11 bases stayed unmatched. CDR1 and CDR2 (germline): SGHRS, YFSETQ.

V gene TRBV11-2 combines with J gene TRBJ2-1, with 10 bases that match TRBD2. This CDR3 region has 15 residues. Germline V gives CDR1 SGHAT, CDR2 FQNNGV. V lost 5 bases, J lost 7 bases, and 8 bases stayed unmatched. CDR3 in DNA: TGTGCCAGCAGCCCCCTAGCGGGAGCGGGGAATGAGCAGTTCTTC. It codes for CASSPLAGAGNEQFF.